This is a list of T cell receptor beta chains from one sample in a study of tumor-infiltrating lymphocytes in primary liver carcinoma. From the multiplex PCR reads, TCRdb called clonotypes with MiXCR, one entry per CDR3 protein. Among 150,000 to 200,000 distinct CDR3 sequences, about 60% were seen once, and the ten largest hold about 70%. The sequenced sample was peripheral blood. These receptors came from a man in his forties with primary liver carcinoma and hepatitis B virus infection. CDR3s include the opening cysteine and the closing phenylalanine or tryptophan.

J: TRBJ2-5; V: TRBV28; CDR3: CASSLTRETQYF
J: TRBJ2-7; V: TRBV4-2; CDR3: CASSHLLAYEQYF
J: TRBJ2-1; V: TRBV6-5; CDR3: CAGTPTSLGNEQFF
J: TRBJ1-6; V: TRBV6-5; CDR3: CATSYGGTNSPLHF
J: TRBJ1-1; V: TRBV6-6; CDR3: CASTLFLQGYTEAFF
J: TRBJ2-7; V: TRBV16; CDR3: CASSQSSEQYF
J: .; V: TRBV11-2; CDR3: CASSPGTTPFTDTQHF
J: TRBJ2-5; V: TRBV5-1; CDR3: CASSFSETQYF
J: TRBJ2-2; V: TRBV11-1; CDR3: CASSSRAGLARTGELFF
J: TRBJ2-5; V: TRBV28; CDR3: CASSSQGQLQETQYF
J: TRBJ2-2; V: TRBV30; CDR3: CAWSALLDTGELFF
J: TRBJ2-1; V: TRBV4-2; CDR3: CASSQDWGLAAQEQFF
J: TRBJ1-2; V: TRBV5-5; CDR3: CASSPLQGNYGYTF
J: TRBJ2-7; V: TRBV6-6; CDR3: CASSRFVPSCEQYF
J: TRBJ1-6; V: TRBV11-2; CDR3: CASSLQGVNSSLHF
J: TRBJ2-1; V: TRBV5-5; CDR3: CASSLAPVLLDYNEEFF
J: TRBJ2-3; V: TRBV11-2; CDR3: CASSNLQGARTDTQYF
J: TRBJ2-1; V: TRBV6-1; CDR3: CASSEVLSGPYNEQFF
J: TRBJ1-4; V: TRBV6-6; CDR3: CASTGTGGMSNEKLFF
J: TRBJ1-3; V: TRBV7-8; CDR3: CTSSPTRTGVSGNTIYF
J: TRBJ2-1; V: TRBV5-1; CDR3: CASSLVRAEQFF
J: TRBJ2-3; V: TRBV7-8; CDR3: CANSVSGLLPDTQYF
J: TRBJ2-7; V: TRBV10-3; CDR3: CAISESAGSHEQYF
J: TRBJ2-3; V: TRBV11-2; CDR3: CASSPRVGGSGFAETQYF
J: TRBJ1-3; V: TRBV4-1; CDR3: CASSQAPPTASGNTIYF
J: TRBJ2-7; V: TRBV6-5; CDR3: CASSSNPGTGWSEQYF
J: TRBJ2-4; V: TRBV6-5; CDR3: CASRTEARNIQYF
J: TRBJ2-3; V: TRBV5-1; CDR3: CASSSTGTGPDTLYF
J: TRBJ2-1; V: TRBV5-6; CDR3: CASSSGTLNEQFF
J: TRBJ2-2; V: TRBV11-2; CDR3: CASSLRVWRADTVEQFF
J: TRBJ2-7; V: TRBV10-1; CDR3: CASSAGHYDQYF
J: TRBJ1-3; V: TRBV6-1; CDR3: CASSPIQDTGNTIYF
J: TRBJ2-1; V: TRBV28; CDR3: CASRRSSGRPAFGEQFF
J: TRBJ2-6; V: TRBV29-1; CDR3: CNVSAVRDSGANVLTF
J: TRBJ2-1; V: TRBV10-3; CDR3: CAISASLGSDEQFF
J: TRBJ2-7; V: TRBV6-6; CDR3: CAISVGSSYEQYF
J: TRBJ2-1; V: TRBV19; CDR3: CASLGTGAGNEQFF
J: TRBJ1-1; V: TRBV4-1; CDR3: CASRRTLTNTEAFF
J: TRBJ2-2; V: TRBV29-1; CDR3: CGALENTGELFF
J: TRBJ2-1; V: TRBV29-1; CDR3: CSVSDSSNYNEQFF
J: TRBJ1-6; V: TRBV6-1; CDR3: CASSGTRDYSPLHF
J: TRBJ2-7; V: TRBV30; CDR3: CAWSLDHEQYF
J: TRBJ2-1; V: TRBV7-9; CDR3: CASSLSDRVYNEQLF
J: TRBJ2-1; V: TRBV11-2; CDR3: CASSSAGPRNEQFF
J: TRBJ2-2; V: TRBV11-2; CDR3: CASRDGLNTGELFF
J: TRBJ2-5; V: TRBV12-3/TRBV12-4; CDR3: CASSLESTQETQYF
J: TRBJ1-2; V: TRBV28; CDR3: CASSLGTAGRYGYTF
J: TRBJ2-3; V: TRBV6-1; CDR3: CASRKRGGTDTQYF
J: TRBJ2-1; V: TRBV12-3/TRBV12-4; CDR3: CASSRGHGVNNEQFF
J: TRBJ2-1; V: TRBV29-1; CDR3: CSVGPPSSSYNEVFF
J: TRBJ1-3; V: TRBV11-2; CDR3: CASSPLGDGNTIYF
J: TRBJ2-5; V: TRBV29-1; CDR3: CGVEGRAETQYF
J: TRBJ2-7; V: TRBV12-3/TRBV12-4; CDR3: CASSRDISSYEQYF